These 21 T cell receptor beta chains were sequenced from one sample in a study of blood T cells in healthy people across ages. Through a sample-barcoded 5' primer and a J-beta primer mix, a second PCR was run for roughly 6 to 11 cycles. TCRdb redid the calling of the 5' RACE reads with MiXCR, one entry per CDR3 protein. Here the sample spans some 800,000 distinct CDR3 sequences, around 25% being singletons. This sample was shared with a second study, whose subject was T cells of mothers and their children.

Sequenced sample: blood. These TCRs come from a boy between 10 and 17 years old in good health.

The chain joins TRBV5-6 to TRBJ1-2; D remains ambiguous. The CDR3 sequence is 14 residues long. V was cut by 2 bases and J by 5 bases, with 13 bases left in between. Germline V gene data show CDR1 as SGHDT and CDR2 as YYEEEE. In DNA, the CDR3 is TGTGCCAGCAGCTTAGCAGCCAGCCGGTATGGCTACACCTTC. Its protein product is CASSLAASRYGYTF.

V and J are TRBV20-1 and TRBJ2-6, with D perhaps matching TRBD2 (5 bases). This CDR3 is 14 amino acids long. The V end was cut by 6 bases, the J end by 1 base, with 10 bases between. Per germline, CDR1 DFQATT and CDR2 SNEGSKA (reference sequence). Written as DNA, the CDR3 is TGCAGTGCCCCGGGGTGGTCTGGGGCCAACGTCCTGACTTTC. This translates into CSAPGWSGANVLTF.

As DNA, the CDR3 is TGTGCCAGCAGTAAAGAGAGGGAGCAGCCCCAGCATTTT. Amino acids: CASSKEREQPQHF. V and J are TRBV2 and TRBJ1-5, with D unclear. The V end was cut by 5 bases, the J end by 7 bases, with 12 bases between. Germline CDR1 SNHLY, CDR2 FYNNEI. The CDR3 is 13 amino acids.

In this sample, this clonotype turned up a few times. At one end, the junction sequence differs from germline, possibly due to a read error. The chain uses TRBV28 and TRBJ2-1, with a possible D match to TRBD2 (5 bases). The CDR3 is 11 residues long. CDR1 MDHEN and CDR2 SYDVKM come from the germline V gene. Here the CDR3 DNA reads TGTGCCAGCAGTGCCTCCGGGATCAGGTACTTC. This encodes CASSASGIRYF.

V usage is TRBV6-1 and J usage is TRBJ2-6; 9 nucleotides line up with TRBD1. This CDR3 contains 17 residues. The V gene end was trimmed by 7 bases and the J gene end by 1 base; junction bases not matched to a gene: 8. Germline CDR1 MNHNS, CDR2 SASEGT. The CDR3 reads CASTKGQGKSGANVLTF. The CDR3 nucleotides read TGTGCCAGCACAAAGGGACAGGGAAAGTCTGGGGCCAACGTCCTGACTTTC.

J is TRBJ1-1 and V is TRBV6-2 or TRBV6-3; D uncertain. The CDR3 runs 11 residues. Per the germline V gene, CDR1 is MNHEY and CDR2 is SVGEGT. V was pared by 7 bases and J by 6 bases, with 9 bases between. The CDR3 here is CASTDGSEAFF. Here the CDR3 DNA reads TGTGCCAGCACGGACGGGTCTGAAGCTTTCTTT.

The chain links TRBV20-1 to TRBJ2-3, with unresolved D. The V end lost 0 bases, the J end lost 0 bases, and 13 bases lay between the germline ends. The CDR3 length is 16 residues. Germline V gene lookup returns CDR1 DFQATT and CDR2 SNEGSKA (reference sequence). The DNA of the CDR3 is TGCAGTGCTAGAGATATGGCGTCCCACAGCACAGATACGCAGTATTTT. This gives the protein CSARDMASHSTDTQYF.

This clonotype came up a few times. The gene calls are TRBV6-2 or TRBV6-3 and TRBJ2-7; 9 positions match TRBD1. Germline CDR1 and CDR2: MNHEY and SVGEGT. CDR3 size: 15 residues. V dropped 8 bases and J dropped 1; count of bases not matched to a gene: 9. Here the CDR3 DNA reads TGTGCCAGCCAACTGACCGGGACAGGGTCCTACGAGCAGTACTTC. Residues: CASQLTGTGSYEQYF.

The chain couples TRBV7-2 to TRBJ2-7, with TRBD2 matching over 8 bases. Per the germline V gene, CDR1 is SGHTA and CDR2 is FQGNSA. With V trimmed by 1 base and J by 6 bases, 11 bases remained unmatched. This CDR3 comprises 16 residues. DNA for the CDR3: TGTGCCAGCAGCTTAGTAGTTCAGCTAGCGGGCTCCGAGCAGTACTTC. Amino acid sequence: CASSLVVQLAGSEQYF.

As regards this clonotype: Germline is not matched at one junction end, which may reflect a read error. The J gene is TRBJ1-6, the V gene TRBV7-9; weak D call: TRBD1 (6 bases). In germline, CDR1 is SEHNR, CDR2 FQNEAQ (reference sequence). This CDR3 region has 15 residues. The CDR3 nucleotides are TGCGCCAGCAGCTCCTCAGGGGTTTATAATTCACCCCTCCACTTT. Encoded protein: CASSSSGVYNSPLHF. The whole variable domain, remainder taken from reference TRBV7-9 and TRBJ1-6, is DTGVSQNPRHKITKRGQNVTFRCDPISEHNRLYWYRQTLGQGPEFLTYFQNEAQLEKSRLLSDRFSAERPKGSFSTLEIQRTEQGDSAMYLCASSSSGVYNSPLHFGNGTRLTVT.

The J gene is TRBJ2-5, the V gene TRBV9; no firm D call. Judging by the DNA end, TRBJ2-7 fits better; the J call may be wrong. The CDR3 extends over 15 amino acids. CDR1 and CDR2 from the germline V gene are SGDLS and YYNGEE. CDR3 nucleotides: TGTGCCAGCAGCGTAGATGAAGGTGAATCCTACGAGCAGTACTTC. Its translation is CASSVDEGESYEQYF.

In this sample, this clonotype turned up many times. The junction departs from the called germline gene at one end, perhaps through a read error. The chain links TRBV7-7 to TRBJ2-3; 10 bases align to TRBD1. The CDR3 runs 15 residues. Germline V gene sequence: CDR1 SSHAT, CDR2 FNYEAQ (reference sequence). For the CDR3, the DNA is TGCGCCAGCAGCCCCGGGACAGGGGGCACAGATACGCAGTATTTT. Its translation: CASSPGTGGTDTQYF.

The chain carries TRBV7-8 and TRBJ2-1; unclear D gene. V lost 4 bases and J 8 bases, leaving 9 bases between the germline ends. CDR3 length equals 12 residues. Germline-derived CDR1 and CDR2 are SGHVS and FQNEAQ. As DNA, the CDR3 is TGTGCCAGCAGCTACCAGGTCGATGAGCAGTTCTTC. Its protein is CASSYQVDEQFF.

Worth noting for this clonotype: Relative to the germline gene, one junction end is altered; a read error may explain this. The J gene is TRBJ2-5, the V gene TRBV7-9, with no clear D. This CDR3 is built from 12 residues. Per the germline V gene, CDR1 is SEHNR and CDR2 is FQNEAQ (reference sequence). The DNA for the CDR3 is TGTGCCGGCAGCTTCGGCGGAGAGACCCAGTACTTC. Encoded protein: CAGSFGGETQYF.

The gene calls are TRBV6-1 and TRBJ1-1; tentatively, D is TRBD1 (5 bases). The CDR3 totals 12 residues. V was trimmed by 2 bases and J by 5 bases, leaving 6 bases between them. Germline assignment: CDR1 MNHNS and CDR2 SASEGT. In DNA form, the CDR3 reads TGTGCCAGCAGTGAACGGGGGACTGAAGCTTTCTTT. This sequence encodes CASSERGTEAFF.

This clonotype was seen more than once but under ten times. The chain couples TRBV28 to TRBJ1-5; D uncertain. Trimming removed 5 bases at V and 0 bases at J, with 11 bases between. Germline lookup yields CDR1 MDHEN and CDR2 SYDVKM. The CDR3 spans 15 residues. CDR3: CASSPLRASNQPQHF. The CDR3 DNA follows: TGTGCCAGCAGTCCACTCCGGGCTAGCAATCAGCCCCAGCATTTT.

This clonotype is a singleton in its sample. The chain is built from TRBV28 and TRBJ1-2; TRBD1 might be the D (5 bases). V was shortened by 10 bases and J by 4 bases, with 19 bases between the two germline ends. The CDR3 has 14 amino acids. Germline V gives CDR1 MDHEN, CDR2 SYDVKM. CDR3 coding DNA: TGTGCCATTCCTGACCTCGGGGCAGGCTATGGCTACACCTTC. Amino acids: CAIPDLGAGYGYTF.

This rearrangement joins TRBV29-1 to TRBJ2-5; 10 positions agree with TRBD1. Germline-derived CDR1 and CDR2 are SQVTM and ANQGSEA. The CDR3 is made up of 15 amino acids. V was pared by 4 bases and J by 4 bases, with 9 bases of the junction left unmatched. Here the CDR3 reads CSVAGTGVSIETQYF. CDR3 DNA sequence: TGCAGCGTTGCCGGGACAGGGGTTTCGATAGAGACCCAGTACTTC.

The rearrangement joins TRBV7-9 to TRBJ2-1, with D perhaps TRBD1 (5 bases). With the DNA end fitting TRBJ2-7 better, the J assignment may be wrong. This CDR3 spans 13 amino acids. Germline V gene lookup returns CDR1 SEHNR and CDR2 FQNEAQ (reference sequence). The CDR3 protein is CASRVFQGHEQYF. CDR3 sequence (DNA): TGTGCCAGCAGGGTGTTCCAGGGTCACGAGCAGTACTTC.

This clonotype was observed a handful of times. The chain uses TRBV6-2 or TRBV6-3 and TRBJ1-5, with a possible D match to TRBD1 (6 bases). Germline values: CDR1 MNHEY, CDR2 SVGEGT. This CDR3 region has 13 residues. The V end was cut by 9 bases, the J end by 4 bases, with 13 bases between. The CDR3: CASDQGINQPQHF. In DNA form, the CDR3 reads TGTGCCAGTGATCAGGGGATTAATCAGCCCCAGCATTTT.

In this sample, this clonotype turned up a few times. This rearrangement joins TRBV7-9 to TRBJ1-1; TRBD1 is a possible D gene (5 bases). With 4 bases removed from V and 6 bases from J, the gap between germline ends came to 18 bases. The CDR3 contains 15 residues. Per the germline V gene, CDR1 is SEHNR and CDR2 is FQNEAQ (reference sequence). DNA for the CDR3: TGTGCCAGCAGCTCGCTCAACTTGGGGGTCGCTGAAGCTTTCTTT. This gives the protein CASSSLNLGVAEAFF.